The T cell receptor beta chain under discussion was sequenced for a study of T cell responses to AZD1222 COVID-19 vaccine. The study's findings and limits: Among those given AZD1222, only five or six were seropositive at baseline. After two AZD1222 doses, spike-specific TCR breadth and depth rose versus day 0. Among vaccine-associated CD4 TCRs, coverage spanned spike, with dominance at 160-218 and 743-854.

Of note for this clone: Its specificity is unknown.

In germline, CDR1 is SEHNR, CDR2 FQNEAQ (reference sequence). This CDR3 region has 15 residues. V lost 5 bases and J lost 0, with 11 bases in between. The repertoire was sequenced with immunoSEQ multiplex PCR; TCRdb's copy has only in-frame clones and lacks some. The table records tens of thousands of clones, 85% to 90% of them present only once. This receptor was taken from an adult who received the AZD1222 COVID-19 vaccine. The chain is built from TRBV7-9 and TRBJ2-4; no definite D call. The sample here was peripheral blood, taken 28 days after the second AZD1222 dose. The CDR3 DNA sequence: TGTGCCAGCAGCCCTCGTGGGGTAGCCAAAAACATTCAGTACTTC. Protein: CASSPRGVAKNIQYF.